The next 24 T cell receptor beta chains were all read from a single sample in a study of blood T cell repertoires in COVID-19. TCRdb's table, derived via immunoSEQ multiplex PCR, lists solely in-frame clones and lacks some. The sample consists of over 130,000 clones, 75% to 85% of them appearing once. Input material: peripheral blood. The receptors were gathered from a man aged 45-60 years with acute or convalescent COVID-19.

The chain employs TRBV5-6 and TRBJ1-1, with unresolved D. Germline CDR1 is SGHDT and CDR2 is YYEEEE. CDR3 length: 15 amino acids. Between the trimmed V and J ends, which lost 4 bases and 2 bases, there was a span of 15 bases. CDR3 DNA sequence: TGTGCCAGCAGCGGGCGTCAATACTTAAACACTGAAGCTTTCTTT. Its translation is CASSGRQYLNTEAFF.

In its sample, this clone was seen a few times. V and J are TRBV5-6 and TRBJ1-4; D possibly corresponds to TRBD1 (5 bases). The length of the CDR3 is 15 residues. V lost 4 bases to trimming and J lost 0 bases, with 10 bases between them. Per the germline V gene, CDR1 is SGHDT and CDR2 is YYEEEE. The CDR3 here is CASSRRQTTNEKLFF. The CDR3 DNA reads TGTGCCAGCAGCCGAAGACAGACAACTAATGAAAAACTGTTTTTT.

V is TRBV27 and J is TRBJ1-1; 7 nucleotides match TRBD1. CDR1 is MNHEY, CDR2 SMNVEV, per germline (reference sequence). V lost 6 bases to trimming and J lost 1 base; unmatched junction nucleotides: 11. The CDR3 covers 16 residues. CDR3 coding DNA: TGTGCCAGCAGACCTTACCCGAGGACAGGGAACACTGAAGCTTTCTTT. Translated, it gives CASRPYPRTGNTEAFF.

In its sample, this clone was seen a few times. This chain connects TRBV7-2 to TRBJ1-4; D gene uncertain. There are 13 residues in the CDR3. Germline CDR1 is SGHTA and CDR2 is FQGNSA. The V gene lost 5 bases and the J gene lost 10 bases, with 14 bases spanning the gap. The CDR3 region is CASSRVRSGKLFF. The CDR3 DNA sequence: TGTGCCAGCAGCCGGGTTAGGAGCGGAAAACTGTTTTTT.

CDR3 in DNA: TGTGCCACCAGTGATAACGGACTAGCTTTCAACGAGCAGTACTTC. It yields the protein CATSDNGLAFNEQYF. This chain connects TRBV24-1 to TRBJ2-7; TRBD2 agrees at 8 bases. CDR3 size: 15 residues. V shed 3 bases and J 5 bases; nucleotides not matched to a gene: 8. The germline V gene encodes CDR1 KGHDR and CDR2 SFDVKD.

The J gene is TRBJ1-1, the V gene TRBV5-1, with D possibly matching TRBD1 (6 bases). CDR3 length equals 14 residues. Germline lookup yields CDR1 SGHRS and CDR2 YFSETQ. Trimming left V 4 bases short and J 0 bases short, with 10 bases between. The CDR3 sequence: CASSLDSLNTEAFF. In nucleotides, the CDR3 is TGCGCCAGCAGCCTGGACAGTTTGAACACTGAAGCTTTCTTT. The full variable domain, rest sourced from reference TRBV5-1 and TRBJ1-1, is KAGVTQTPRYLIKTRGQQVTLSCSPISGHRSVSWYQQTPGQGLQFLFEYFSETQRNKGNFPGRFSGRQFSNSRSEMNVSTLELGDSALYLCASSLDSLNTEAFFGQGTRLTVV.

The rearrangement joins TRBV2 to TRBJ1-2; no firm D call. This CDR3 comprises 12 residues. Germline lookup yields CDR1 SNHLY and CDR2 FYNNEI. V lost 2 bases to trimming and J lost 5 bases, with 6 bases between them. The CDR3 nucleotides read TGTGCCAGCAGTGAAACCCAGTATGGCTACACCTTC. Translated, it gives CASSETQYGYTF.

This clone came up once. The CDR3 reads CASSRLAGGPKDTQYF. DNA for the CDR3: TGTGCCAGCAGCCGTTTAGCGGGGGGGCCCAAAGATACGCAGTATTTT. This rearrangement joins TRBV4-2 to TRBJ2-3; the match to TRBD2 covers 11 bases. The CDR3 contains 16 residues. Germline assignment: CDR1 LGHNA and CDR2 YNFKEQ. Unmatched junction bases numbered 8, after V lost 4 bases and J lost 5 bases.

This clone appeared a single time. This chain links TRBV11-2 with TRBJ2-2; D is uncertain. Trimming removed 7 bases from V and 8 bases from J, with 17 bases in between. The germline gives CDR1 SGHAT, CDR2 FQNNGV. This CDR3 spans 14 amino acids. The CDR3 nucleotides read TGTGCCAGCAACCCTAGGTCTATTGAAGGGGAGCTGTTTTTT. It yields the protein CASNPRSIEGELFF.

The V and J genes are TRBV7-9 and TRBJ1-2, with a weak D call TRBD1 (6 bases). V lost 5 bases and J 4 bases, leaving 14 bases between the germline ends. Germline V gives CDR1 SEHNR, CDR2 FQNEAQ (reference sequence). The CDR3 contains 14 residues. The CDR3 region is CASSVAGGRYGYTF. For the CDR3, the DNA is TGTGCCAGCAGCGTCGCGGGGGGGCGCTATGGCTACACCTTC. Together with reference TRBV7-9 and TRBJ1-2, the CDR3 gives the full variable domain: DTGVSQNPRHKITKRGQNVTFRCDPISEHNRLYWYRQTLGQGPEFLTYFQNEAQLEKSRLLSDRFSAERPKGSFSTLEIQRTEQGDSAMYLCASSVAGGRYGYTFGSGTRLTVV.

This clone has just a few counts. The chain joins TRBV10-3 to TRBJ2-2; 9 bases agree with TRBD1. Germline trimming cut 1 base from V and 2 bases from J; bases unmatched to any gene: 8. Germline V CDR1 and CDR2: ENHRY, SYGVKD. The length of the CDR3 is 18 residues. The CDR3 sequence is CAISEWSGTGKNTGELFF. In DNA form, the CDR3 reads TGTGCCATCAGTGAGTGGTCCGGGACAGGGAAAAACACCGGGGAGCTGTTTTTT.

For the CDR3, the DNA is TGTGCCAGCAGCCAAGACACAGGGGCAGATACGCAGTATTTT. It encodes CASSQDTGADTQYF. The rearrangement joins TRBV3-1 (or the pseudogene TRBV3-2) to TRBJ2-3; TRBD1 aligns across 7 bases. This CDR3 comprises 14 residues. Germline V lookup: CDR1 LGHDT, CDR2 YNNKEL (reference sequence). V was clipped by 0 bases and J by 4 bases; unmatched bases: 1.

This rearrangement joins TRBV6-5 to TRBJ2-1, with 9 bases aligning to TRBD2. V shed 6 bases and J 8 bases; nucleotides not matched to a gene: 5. Germline values: CDR1 MNHEY, CDR2 SVGAGI. The CDR3 covers 13 residues. CDR3 in amino acids: CASRGLAGHEQFF. Written as DNA, the CDR3 is TGTGCCAGCAGGGGACTAGCAGGCCATGAGCAGTTCTTC.

This clone was picked up one time. The chain is built from TRBV15 and TRBJ1-2, with 9 bases matching TRBD1. CDR1 and CDR2 from the germline V gene are LNHNV and YYDKDF (reference sequence). The CDR3 spans 14 residues. V was pared by 2 bases and J by 5 bases, with 3 bases of the junction left unmatched. The DNA of the CDR3 is TGTGCCACCAGCAGATCTGGGACAGGGTATGGCTACACCTTC. As protein: CATSRSGTGYGYTF.

V and J are TRBV19 and TRBJ2-2, with 8 positions matching TRBD1. CDR1 and CDR2 (germline): LNHDA, SQIVND (reference sequence). V dropped 6 bases and J dropped 5; count of bases not matched to a gene: 14. The CDR3 length is 17 residues. This CDR3 reads CASSLSGTGFPTGELFF. The CDR3 nucleotides read TGTGCCAGTAGCCTCTCCGGGACAGGATTTCCTACCGGGGAGCTGTTTTTT.

The chain couples TRBV3-1 (or the pseudogene TRBV3-2) to TRBJ1-3; TRBD1 is a possible D gene (6 bases). Per the germline V gene, CDR1 is LGHDT and CDR2 is YNNKEL (reference sequence). This CDR3 is 17 amino acids long. V shed 3 bases and J shed 0 bases, with 15 bases lying between them. Written as DNA, the CDR3 is TGTGCCAGCAGCCAGCCGGGACAACTACTCTCTGGAAACACCATATATTTT. It encodes CASSQPGQLLSGNTIYF.

The CDR3 sequence is CASSWISSGSSYEQYF. Written as DNA, the CDR3 is TGCGCCAGCAGCTGGATTTCTAGCGGCAGCTCCTACGAGCAGTACTTC. The chain carries TRBV5-1 and TRBJ2-7; 7 nucleotides agree with TRBD2. The CDR3 spans 16 residues. With V trimmed by 3 bases and J by 0 bases, 9 bases remained unmatched. Germline CDR1 SGHRS, CDR2 YFSETQ.

V gene TRBV6-5 combines with J gene TRBJ2-7; 11 bases match TRBD2. The germline V gene has CDR1 MNHEY and CDR2 SVGAGI. This CDR3 has 14 residues. Trimming cost V 8 bases and J 5 bases; bases outside gene matches: 8. This chain's CDR3 is CASGRLAGKNEQYF. CDR3 DNA sequence: TGTGCCAGCGGAAGACTAGCGGGAAAGAACGAGCAGTACTTC.

The chain uses TRBV4-1 and TRBJ2-1, with a possible D match to TRBD2 (5 bases). The CDR3 sequence is 15 residues long. The V gene lost 0 bases and the J gene lost 7 bases, with 13 bases spanning the gap. Germline-derived CDR1 and CDR2 are MGHRA and YSYEKL. Here the CDR3 DNA reads TGCGCCAGCAGCCAAGATCCGACTACACGGAATGAGCAGTTCTTC. It codes for CASSQDPTTRNEQFF.

The chain uses TRBV12-3 or TRBV12-4 and TRBJ2-1; tentative D call: TRBD2 (5 bases). With 2 bases removed from V and 8 bases from J, the gap between germline ends came to 7 bases. The CDR3 contains 12 residues. The DNA of the CDR3 is TGTGCCAGCAGTTTAACGGGGTATGAGCAGTTCTTC. Residues: CASSLTGYEQFF.

The DNA for the CDR3 is TGTGCCAGCAGTTTACAGGGCGGGGGGGAAAAACTGTTTTTT. Protein sequence: CASSLQGGGEKLFF. This chain uses TRBV28 with TRBJ1-4; D possibly corresponds to TRBD1 (5 bases). The V gene's germline CDR1 is MDHEN and CDR2 SYDVKM. The CDR3 runs to 14 residues. V was cut by 2 bases and J by 8 bases, with 12 bases left in between.

V gene TRBV5-5 combines with J gene TRBJ1-2; 7 bases agree with TRBD1. V shed 6 bases, J shed 0 bases, and the junction held 8 bases outside the gene matches. Germline V gives CDR1 SGHKS, CDR2 YYEKEE (reference sequence). The CDR3 contains 15 residues. CDR3 sequence (DNA): TGTGCCAGCACCCTCGGGACAGTAGCTAACTATGGCTACACCTTC. It encodes CASTLGTVANYGYTF.

V usage is TRBV6-1 and J usage is TRBJ2-2, with a weak D call TRBD1 (6 bases). There are 16 residues in the CDR3. Trimming removed 3 bases from V and 3 bases from J, with 14 bases in between. Germline V lookup: CDR1 MNHNS, CDR2 SASEGT. The DNA for the CDR3 is TGTGCCAGCAGTGAGGTAGCAGGGGTGCACACCGGGGAGCTGTTTTTT. Translated: CASSEVAGVHTGELFF.

V gene TRBV21-1 combines with J gene TRBJ1-1; TRBD1 reflects the table's D call only, with no check against the DNA. TRBV21-1 is an annotated pseudogene. This CDR3 comprises 18 residues. The CDR3 coding sequence is TGTGCCAGCAGCAAGGGGACAGGGCGACAACCCATGAACACTGAAGCTTTCTTT. Translating it yields CASSKGTGRQPMNTEAFF.